The sequence of this T cell receptor (beta chain) was determined in a study of stem cell transplantation in POMP-related autoinflammatory disease. Study as a whole: Impaired MHC class I-dependent CD8+ differentiation was hypothesized from defective thymoproteasomes.

Trimming removed 2 bases from V and 2 bases from J, with 10 bases in between. The germline V gene encodes CDR1 MNHEY and CDR2 SMNVEV (reference sequence). The CDR3 consists of 15 residues. Repertoires were generated with immunoSEQ multiplex PCR, while TCRdb's copy carries only in-frame clones and drops some. The sample has approximately 1,500 clones; roughly 77% are singletons. On this clone itself: Its matching antigen is unknown.

Study-level findings and limits: A trend toward lower repertoire diversity and greater clonality appeared in every analyzed T-cell subset of PRAID patients.

This TCR came from a human donor in good health. The specimen was Tregs from PBMCs. This chain connects TRBV27 to TRBJ2-1; no reliable D call. This chain's CDR3 is CASSLIWAPYNEQFF. In DNA form, the CDR3 reads TGTGCCAGCAGTTTAATCTGGGCTCCCTACAATGAGCAGTTCTTC.